This T cell receptor (beta chain) was profiled in a study of T cell changes during pregnancy in multiple sclerosis. Clones were read by immunoSEQ multiplex PCR, and TCRdb kept only the in-frame ones, dropping some. The sample yields approximately 100,000 clones, approximately 94% seen once. The sequences come from peripheral blood, collected before pregnancy. The sequence derives from a female donor with multiple sclerosis, enrolled in a pregnancy study.

The chain's CDR3 is CSVTGLVPGNEQFF. The CDR3 DNA reads as TGCAGCGTTACAGGACTAGTCCCGGGCAATGAGCAGTTCTTC. The chain is built from TRBV29-1 and TRBJ2-1, with 7 bases fitting TRBD2. From germline, CDR1 is SQVTM and CDR2 ANQGSEA. The CDR3 totals 14 residues. The junction had 10 bases not matched to a gene; V was cut back by 5 bases and J by 6 bases.